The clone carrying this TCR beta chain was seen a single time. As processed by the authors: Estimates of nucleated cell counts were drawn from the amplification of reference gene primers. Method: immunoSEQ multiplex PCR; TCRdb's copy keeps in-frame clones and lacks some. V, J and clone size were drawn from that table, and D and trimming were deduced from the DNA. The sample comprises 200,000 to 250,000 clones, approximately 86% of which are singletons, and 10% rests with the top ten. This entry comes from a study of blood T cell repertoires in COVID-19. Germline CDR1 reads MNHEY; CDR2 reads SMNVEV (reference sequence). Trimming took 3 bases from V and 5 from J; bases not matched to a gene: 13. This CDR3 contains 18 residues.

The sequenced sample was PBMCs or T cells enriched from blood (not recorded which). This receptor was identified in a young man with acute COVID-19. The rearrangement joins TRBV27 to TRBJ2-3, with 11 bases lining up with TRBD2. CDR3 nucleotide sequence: TGTGCCAGCAGTTTCTTAGATGGGCTAGCGGGAGGTCGAGATACGCAGTATTTT. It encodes CASSFLDGLAGGRDTQYF.